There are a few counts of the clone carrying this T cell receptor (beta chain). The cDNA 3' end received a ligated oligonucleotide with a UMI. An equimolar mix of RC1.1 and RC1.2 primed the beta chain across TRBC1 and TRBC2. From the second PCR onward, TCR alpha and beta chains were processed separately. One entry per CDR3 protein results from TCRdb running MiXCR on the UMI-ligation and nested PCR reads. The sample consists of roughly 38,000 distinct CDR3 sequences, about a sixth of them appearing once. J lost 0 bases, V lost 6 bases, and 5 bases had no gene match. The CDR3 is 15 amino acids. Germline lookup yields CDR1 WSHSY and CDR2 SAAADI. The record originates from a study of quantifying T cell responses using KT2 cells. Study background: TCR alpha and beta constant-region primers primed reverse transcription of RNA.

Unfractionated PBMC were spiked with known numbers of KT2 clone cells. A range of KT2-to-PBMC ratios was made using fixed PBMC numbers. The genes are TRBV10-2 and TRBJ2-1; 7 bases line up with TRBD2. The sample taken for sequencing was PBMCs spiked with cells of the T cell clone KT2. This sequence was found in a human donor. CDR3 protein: CASRGLAASYNEQFF. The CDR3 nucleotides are TGCGCCAGCAGGGGGCTAGCGGCCTCCTACAATGAGCAGTTCTTC.